The 21 T cell receptor beta chains presented below share a single source sample, sequenced in a study of T-cell reconstitution after alpha-beta-depleted transplantation in children. Preparation of the TCRbeta library involved a method that used unique molecular identifiers. TCRdb reprocessed the PCR reads via MiXCR and lists one record per CDR3 protein. Here the sample spans some 200,000 distinct CDR3 sequences, around 8.4% being singletons. Specimen: PBMCs, mostly from graft donor cells, collected 360 days after TCRalphabeta/CD19-depleted stem cell transplant. The receptors were gathered from a male patient aged 2 to 9 who had a stem cell transplant for acute myeloid leukemia, so the T cells may come from the graft donor.

In its sample, this clonotype was seen many times. The J gene is TRBJ2-1, the V gene TRBV20-1, with TRBD2 as a possible D gene (6 bases). The germline CDR1 and CDR2 sequences are DFQATT and SNEGSKA (reference sequence). The CDR3 spans 15 residues. Between the trimmed V and J ends, which lost 1 base and 3 bases, there was a span of 13 bases. Written as DNA, the CDR3 is TGCAGTGCTAGAGGGGGGAGGTCCCACTACAATGAGCAGTTCTTC. Protein product: CSARGGRSHYNEQFF.

The V call is TRBV18, the J call TRBJ1-5; 7 bases fit TRBD1. Germline CDR1 reads KGHSH; CDR2 reads LQKENI. V was pared by 1 base and J by 2 bases, with 5 bases of the junction left unmatched. The CDR3 runs 16 residues. CDR3 coding DNA: TGTGCCAGCTCACCACAGGAGGGGGCGGGCAATCAGCCCCAGCATTTT. This codes for CASSPQEGAGNQPQHF.

This clonotype turned up a few times. This chain connects TRBV7-9 to TRBJ2-7, with D uncertain. V lost 4 bases to trimming and J lost 2 bases, with 12 bases between them. The germline CDR1 and CDR2 sequences are SEHNR and FQNEAQ (reference sequence). This CDR3 contains 14 residues. The CDR3 nucleotides read TGTGCCAGCAGCTCATTCCCCTTTCCCTACGAGCAGTACTTC. This codes for CASSSFPFPYEQYF.

This chain joins TRBV5-1 and TRBJ2-7, with 7 bases identical to TRBD1. The V gene's germline CDR1 is SGHRS and CDR2 YFSETQ. The CDR3 length is 14 residues. Losses at the gene ends were 4 bases for V and 2 bases for J; bases not matched to a gene: 6. CDR3 DNA sequence: TGCGCCAGCAGCCCTGGGGACAGTACCTACGAGCAGTACGTC. Protein sequence: CASSPGDSTYEQYV.

The chain links TRBV19 to TRBJ1-1; a possible D gene is TRBD1 (5 bases). The V end was cut by 1 base, the J end by 4 bases, with 10 bases between. This CDR3 contains 14 residues. Germline CDR1 reads LNHDA; CDR2 reads SQIVND (reference sequence). This CDR3 is CASSIVRGITEAFF. The CDR3 DNA reads as TGTGCCAGTAGTATAGTACGGGGGATCACTGAAGCTTTCTTT.

This clonotype was recorded a few times. The chain couples TRBV5-1 to TRBJ2-1; D is possibly TRBD1 or TRBD2 (5 bases each). The CDR3 extends over 16 amino acids. Germline V lookup: CDR1 SGHRS, CDR2 YFSETQ. The V and J ends lost 4 bases and 5 bases respectively, with 19 bases between them. The CDR3 loop reads CASSGHAGSFNNEQFF. The CDR3 nucleotides are TGCGCCAGCAGCGGCCACGCAGGGAGTTTTAACAATGAGCAGTTCTTC.

This clonotype showed up many times. The rearrangement joins TRBV5-1 to TRBJ2-3; possible D gene TRBD1, 5 bases. Trimming stripped 0 bases from V and 1 base from J, with 15 bases between. Germline loops: CDR1 SGHRS, CDR2 YFSETQ. The CDR3 is 17 amino acids. This CDR3 reads CASSLDNYRTGTDTQYF. The CDR3 nucleotides read TGCGCCAGCAGCTTGGACAATTACAGGACCGGCACAGATACGCAGTATTTT.

This clonotype was seen a few times. V usage is TRBV3-1 and J usage is TRBJ2-7; 13 nucleotides agree with TRBD2. Per germline, CDR1 LGHDT and CDR2 YNNKEL (reference sequence). Unmatched junction bases numbered 7, after V lost 4 bases and J lost 4 bases. The CDR3 covers 16 residues. In nucleotides, the CDR3 is TGTGCCAGCAGCCTTGGACTAGCGGGAGTGGTATACGAGCAGTACTTC. This translates into CASSLGLAGVVYEQYF.

This clonotype was seen more than once but under ten times. The chain links TRBV20-1 to TRBJ2-2, with 7 bases lining up with TRBD1. J gave up 4 bases and V 4 bases, and 9 bases lay outside the gene matches. Germline CDR1 reads DFQATT; CDR2 reads SNEGSKA (reference sequence). This CDR3 is built from 15 residues. CDR3 loop: CSAKKTGTGTGELFF. The CDR3 nucleotides are TGCAGTGCTAAGAAGACAGGGACGGGCACCGGGGAGCTGTTTTTT.

This clonotype has a handful of counts. This chain links TRBV5-6 with TRBJ1-1, with D unresolved. The germline CDR1 and CDR2 sequences are SGHDT and YYEEEE. CDR3 length: 13 amino acids. V gave up 2 bases and J gave up 1 base, with 6 bases separating them. The CDR3 DNA is TGTGCCAGCAGCTTTGGTTCGAACACTGAAGCTTTCTTT. Translated: CASSFGSNTEAFF.

The V call is TRBV12-3 or TRBV12-4, the J call TRBJ2-7; D not certain. This CDR3 has 13 amino acids. The V end lost 8 bases, the J end lost 5 bases, and 16 bases lay between the germline ends. The CDR3 loop is CASADEMFHEQYF. The CDR3 nucleotides are TGTGCCAGCGCTGACGAAATGTTCCACGAGCAGTACTTC.

The DNA for the CDR3 is TGTGCCACCATGGTACGACGGGACCCGGCCAAGGACACTGAAGCTTTCTTT. This translates into CATMVRRDPAKDTEAFF. The V gene is TRBV24-1, the J gene TRBJ1-1; the D gene is possibly TRBD1 (5 bases). CDR1 is KGHDR and CDR2 is SFDVKD in the germline V gene. The CDR3 has 17 amino acids. V shed 8 bases and J shed 3 bases, with 24 bases lying between them.

This clonotype occurred a few times. The rearrangement links TRBV20-1 to TRBJ1-2; 7 bases fit TRBD1. Germline V gives CDR1 DFQATT, CDR2 SNEGSKA (reference sequence). This CDR3 comprises 14 residues. The V gene end was trimmed by 4 bases and the J gene end by 0 bases; junction bases not matched to a gene: 5. CDR3 coding DNA: TGCAGTGCTACGACAGGGACCACTAACTATGGCTACACCTTC. Its protein is CSATTGTTNYGYTF.

This chain's CDR3 is CAISVRASGRRTETQYF. The DNA of the CDR3 is TGTGCCATCTCGGTGAGGGCTAGCGGGAGGAGAACGGAGACCCAGTACTTC. The genes are TRBV10-3 and TRBJ2-5, with 11 positions matching TRBD2. The CDR3 is 17 residues long. The ends lost 8 bases at V and 5 bases at J; junction bases unmatched: 16. The germline V gene has CDR1 ENHRY and CDR2 SYGVKD.

This sequence joins TRBV10-3 and TRBJ2-7; TRBD2 is a possible D gene (6 bases). The V end was cut by 2 bases, the J end by 3 bases, with 8 bases between. The length of the CDR3 is 13 residues. CDR1 and CDR2 (germline): ENHRY, SYGVKD. The CDR3 DNA is TGTGCCATCAGTGAGGGGGGGAGCTACGAGCAGTACGTC. Its protein is CAISEGGSYEQYV.

This chain links TRBV6-2 or TRBV6-3 with TRBJ1-5, with D unresolved. Trimming removed 5 bases from V and 0 bases from J, with 8 bases in between. CDR3 length equals 14 residues. The germline V gene encodes CDR1 MNHEY and CDR2 SVGEGT. The CDR3 coding sequence is TGTGCCAGCAGTCGGGCGAGTAGCAATCAGCCCCAGCATTTT. As protein: CASSRASSNQPQHF.

Many counts were recorded for this clonotype. The chain employs TRBV19 and TRBJ2-6, with D possibly being TRBD2 (6 bases). Germline CDR1 LNHDA, CDR2 SQIVND (reference sequence). Between the trimmed V and J ends, which lost 11 bases and 2 bases, there was a span of 19 bases. The CDR3 is 16 amino acids. Here the CDR3 DNA reads TGTGCCGGAGGAGGGGCTCTACAGACTGGGGCCAACGTCCTGACTTTC. This sequence encodes CAGGGALQTGANVLTF.

The chain employs TRBV10-3 and TRBJ1-1, with TRBD1 as a possible D gene (6 bases). Germline assignment: CDR1 ENHRY and CDR2 SYGVKD. The CDR3 has 11 residues. The V end lost 10 bases, the J end lost 8 bases, and 14 bases lay between the germline ends. The CDR3 sequence: CATQRGGEAFF. CDR3 DNA: TGTGCCACCCAACGAGGGGGAGAAGCTTTCTTT.

This clonotype has more than one count but fewer than ten. The rearrangement joins TRBV20-1 to TRBJ2-3; D may be TRBD1 or TRBD2 (6 bases each). The CDR3 is 14 residues long. Germline CDR1 reads DFQATT; CDR2 reads SNEGSKA (reference sequence). Between the trimmed V and J ends, which lost 2 bases and 4 bases, there was a span of 13 bases. CDR3 residues: CSARRGASPDTQYF. CDR3 DNA: TGCAGTGCTAGAAGGGGGGCTAGCCCAGATACGCAGTATTTT.

This clonotype was seen more than once but under ten times. The rearrangement links TRBV20-1 to TRBJ2-3, with D possibly TRBD2 on 5 matching bases. V lost 3 bases and J lost 0, with 10 bases in between. Germline V gene data show CDR1 as DFQATT and CDR2 as SNEGSKA (reference sequence). CDR3 size: 14 residues. The CDR3: CSASLGGSTDTQYF. In DNA, the CDR3 is TGCAGTGCTAGCTTGGGCGGGAGCACAGATACGCAGTATTTT.

This chain connects TRBV25-1 to TRBJ2-7, with TRBD2 matching over 8 bases. Germline V gene sequence: CDR1 MGHDK, CDR2 SYGVNS. The CDR3 totals 14 residues. Trimming cost V 1 base and J 3 bases; bases outside gene matches: 2. CDR3 in amino acids: CASSEWTSIYEQYF. CDR3 DNA: TGTGCCAGCAGTGAATGGACTAGCATCTACGAGCAGTACTTC.